A selection of T cell receptor beta chains follows, all from one sample in a study of shared clonotypes between healthy human individuals. Data came from immunoSEQ multiplex PCR; TCRdb stores just in-frame clones and leaves some out. The repertoire holds around 700,000 clones, 74% seen once, with 1.5% to 2% in the top ten. The source material was memory CD4+ T cells sorted from blood. The source of these receptors is a woman aged 25 to 39 in good health. Both conserved end residues are part of each CDR3. The order of the fields is D gene, J gene, V gene, clone size, CDR3 protein, CDR3 DNA. The D gene is left open where the match is weak. Size tells how often a clone was seen (once, few, many) or the class of an expanded clone, and some rows leave it out.

-,TRBJ1-5,TRBV19,-,CATDQGLQPQHF,TGTGCCACTGATCAGGGTCTTCAGCCCCAGCATTTT
-,TRBJ1-5,TRBV7-8,-,CASSLIRGDQPQHF,TGTGCCAGCAGCTTAATCCGTGGAGATCAGCCCCAGCATTTT
-,TRBJ1-5,TRBV2,once,CASNRGGRNQPQHF,TGTGCCAGCAACAGAGGGGGTCGCAATCAGCCCCAGCATTTT
TRBD2,TRBJ2-2,TRBV6-1,-,CASSDPGLAGGGVGELFF,TGTGCCAGCAGTGATCCGGGACTAGCGGGAGGGGGCGTCGGGGAGCTGTTTTTT
-,TRBJ1-5,TRBV5-1,-,CASSLSPNQPQHF,TGCGCCAGCAGCTTGTCCCCCAATCAGCCCCAGCATTTT
-,TRBJ1-3,TRBV14,-,CASSQWGNTIYF,TGTGCCAGCAGCCAATGGGGAAACACCATATATTTT
-,TRBJ1-3,TRBV25-1,-,CASSDAAGNTIYF,TGTGCCAGCAGTGATGCAGCTGGAAACACCATATATTTT
TRBD2,TRBJ2-5,TRBV7-8,-,CASSSGMGGRAGETQYF,TGTGCCAGCAGCTCCGGTATGGGCGGGAGGGCCGGTGAGACCCAGTACTTC
-,TRBJ2-1,TRBV18,few,CASSPRAGPSNEQFF,TGTGCCAGCTCACCAAGGGCAGGGCCGTCAAATGAGCAGTTCTTC
-,TRBJ2-1,TRBV6-6,-,CASSLDHNEQFF,TGTGCCAGCTCCCTAGATCACAATGAGCAGTTCTTC
TRBD2,TRBJ2-3,TRBV5-1,once,CASSLTSGRRSSADTQYF,TGCGCCAGCAGCTTAACTAGCGGGAGGCGGTCGTCAGCAGATACGCAGTATTTT
-,TRBJ1-2,TRBV30,-,CAWSRVGATYGYTF,TGTGCCTGGTCTCGGGTGGGGGCGACTTATGGCTACACCTTC
-,TRBJ2-7,TRBV11-2,-,CASSFGGFSYEQYF,TGTGCCAGCAGCTTTGGAGGGTTCTCCTACGAGCAGTACTTC
-,TRBJ2-5,TRBV10-2,-,CASMRGQGETQYF,TGCGCCAGCATGAGAGGGCAGGGAGAGACCCAGTACTTC
-,TRBJ2-5,TRBV5-1,-,CASSPWGGEETQYF,TGCGCCAGCAGCCCGTGGGGGGGCGAGGAGACCCAGTACTTC
TRBD2,TRBJ2-1,TRBV5-1,-,CASSTASGSYNEQFF,TGCGCCAGCAGCACCGCTAGCGGGTCCTACAATGAGCAGTTCTTC
-,TRBJ1-1,TRBV5-1,once,CASRTGMNTEAFF,TGCGCCAGCAGAACCGGGATGAACACTGAAGCTTTCTTT
TRBD2,TRBJ2-3,TRBV7-9,-,CASSLEVTSGSTDTQYF,TGTGCCAGCAGCTTAGAGGTAACTAGCGGAAGCACAGATACGCAGTATTTT
-,TRBJ1-1,TRBV29-1,-,CSARKGHETEAFF,TGCAGCGCCAGAAAGGGGCATGAAACTGAAGCTTTCTTT
-,TRBJ2-4,TRBV11-2,-,CASSSLGSAGNIQYF,TGTGCCAGCAGCTCCCTGGGCTCGGCGGGAAACATTCAGTACTTC
TRBD1,TRBJ2-7,TRBV10-3,-,CAISEKRQGAWEQYF,TGTGCCATCAGCGAGAAGAGACAGGGGGCATGGGAGCAGTACTTC
-,TRBJ2-1,TRBV5-1,-,CASSEQDASEQFF,TGCGCCAGCAGTGAACAAGACGCCAGTGAGCAGTTCTTC